This record looks at one T cell receptor beta chain sequence and its context. The CDR3 sequence is 19 residues long. The germline gives CDR1 MNHEY, CDR2 SMNVEV (reference sequence). Between the trimmed V and J ends, which lost 4 bases and 0 bases, there was a span of 19 bases. 60 Vbeta and 13 Jbeta primers were used in PCR. Clones were read by immunoSEQ multiplex PCR, and TCRdb kept only the in-frame ones, dropping some. The top ten hold about 1.5% of the sample, which has about 180,000 clones, 77% seen once. The data were taken from a study of cytomegalovirus exposure and HLA in healthy donors. The wider study: The early release's HLA-typed donors yielded 78 million or so unique TCRs.

Unrecorded immune exposures were likely, despite nominal health at sampling. The rearrangement links TRBV27 to TRBJ2-6; D might be TRBD1 (5 bases). The receptor comes from a man younger than 35 in good health and CMV-seronegative. Material for sequencing was PBMCs. The CDR3 DNA is TGTGCCAGCAGTTCCCTAACGCCGACAGTAAGCTCTGGGGCCAACGTCCTGACTTTC. Encoded protein: CASSSLTPTVSSGANVLTF.